This T cell receptor (beta chain) was captured by sequencing in a study of blood T cell repertoires in COVID-19. Germline CDR1 is SGHTA and CDR2 is FQGNSA. The V segment lost 2 bases and the J segment 12 bases; nucleotides outside the gene matches: 8. The CDR3 length is 14 residues. In the source study's methods: For nucleated cells, counts were estimated from reference gene primer amplification. Only in-frame clones appear in the TCRdb table, and some are missing; sequencing was by immunoSEQ multiplex PCR. Clonal size and the V and J genes are those of that table, whereas D and trimming came from the DNA. In the table there are tens of thousands of clones, 75% to 80% of which are singletons. A single count supports this clone.

The rearrangement links TRBV7-2 to TRBJ1-2, with 11 bases identical to TRBD1. The origin of this receptor is a man between 70 and 80 years old with active or convalescent COVID-19. Sequenced: peripheral blood. This CDR3 reads CASSLRGGQGENTF. CDR3 DNA: TGTGCCAGCAGCTTAAGAGGGGGACAGGGGGAAAACACCTTC.